This T cell receptor beta chain emerged from a study of cytomegalovirus exposure and HLA in healthy donors. Study-wide results and caveats: What a later analysis showed was that several of the most significant clusters appeared linked to common viral pathogens. The investigators catalogued 180 or so TCR beta chains as cytomegalovirus-associated. Likely technical artifact: a cluster of highly shared sequence variants.

PCR used 60 Vbeta primers and 13 Jbeta primers. In the source study's methods: There were around 80 million unique TCR beta chains by a later count, and about 12 million of them were shared. Method: immunoSEQ multiplex PCR; TCRdb's copy keeps in-frame clones and lacks some. Clone size and V and J calls were adopted from that table, with D and trimming inferred from the DNA. The table lists 170,000 or so clones, 70% to 80% of them singletons, with about 3% in the top ten. Turning to this clone: Antigen: not known.

V lost 1 base, J lost 6 bases, and 9 bases stayed unmatched. The germline V gene encodes CDR1 GTSNPN and CDR2 SVGIG (reference sequence). This CDR3 has 14 residues. The sequenced sample was PBMCs. This sequence joins TRBV30 and TRBJ2-7, with 7 bases matching TRBD2. The TCR originated in a male donor in good health and CMV-seronegative. CDR3 nucleotides: TGTGCCTGGAGTGCCTGGGAGGGCCGTAGCGAGCAGTACTTC. The encoded protein is CAWSAWEGRSEQYF.